Below are 3 T cell receptor beta chains sequenced from a single sample in a study of blood T cell repertoires in COVID-19. Using immunoSEQ multiplex PCR, the repertoire was profiled, and TCRdb retains in-frame clones only, with some absent. The sample carries about 84,000 clones, 70% to 85% recorded once. The sample consisted of peripheral blood. The receptors stem from a man aged 65 to 79 with acute or convalescent COVID-19.

This clone has ten or more counts. J is TRBJ2-1 and V is TRBV24-1, with D possibly matching TRBD2 (5 bases). The germline CDR1 and CDR2 sequences are KGHDR and SFDVKD. The CDR3 extends over 13 amino acids. V lost 7 bases to trimming and J lost 9 bases, with 15 bases between them. The CDR3 loop is CATRSQRAGEQFF. The CDR3 DNA sequence: TGTGCCACCAGGAGCCAGAGGGCTGGTGAGCAGTTCTTC.

The rearrangement joins TRBV27 to TRBJ1-5, with a weak D call TRBD1 (5 bases). V dropped 1 base and J dropped 3 bases, with 22 bases sitting between them. CDR1 and CDR2 from the germline V gene are MNHEY and SMNVEV (reference sequence). The CDR3 loop spans 19 amino acids. CDR3 nucleotides: TGTGCCAGCAGTTTATTTGGTCCGCAGGGAGGGGAGGCCAATCAGCCCCAGCATTTT. Encoded protein: CASSLFGPQGGEANQPQHF.

This chain uses TRBV2 with TRBJ1-2, with a weak D call TRBD1 (5 bases). CDR3 length: 14 amino acids. Germline lookup yields CDR1 SNHLY and CDR2 FYNNEI. The V gene lost 3 bases and the J gene lost 2 bases, with 10 bases spanning the gap. This CDR3 is CASSEMRQNYGYTF. The DNA for the CDR3 is TGTGCCAGCAGTGAGATGCGACAGAACTATGGCTACACCTTC. The full variable domain, completed using reference TRBV2 and TRBJ1-2, is EPEVTQTPSHQVTQMGQEVILRCVPISNHLYFYWYRQILGQKVEFLVSFYNNEISEKSEIFDDQFSVERPDGSNFTLKIRSTKLEDSAMYFCASSEMRQNYGYTFGSGTRLTVV.